Below are 7 T cell receptor beta chains sequenced from a single sample in a study of T cells in Graves' hyperthyroidism and ophthalmopathy. TCR beta CDR3 regions were amplified from RNA transcripts. The primer set for the first-round RT-PCR of the TCR CDR3 was HTBI. TCRdb re-called the multiplex PCR reads with MiXCR, one entry per CDR3 protein. The profile covers fewer than 350,000 distinct CDR3 sequences, with roughly a fifth appearing a single time and less than 65% taken by the ten largest. Material for sequencing was blood. The source is a woman between 45 and 60 years old with Graves' hyperthyroidism.

The table lists this clonotype with many counts. The chain couples TRBV12-3 or TRBV12-4 to TRBJ2-3, with 7 bases fitting TRBD2. The trim removed 3 bases at V and 5 bases at J, leaving 5 bases unmatched. The CDR3 has 14 residues. CDR3 nucleotide sequence: TGTGCCAGCAGTTTCCCCTCGGGGGGAGATACGCAGTATTTT. Its protein is CASSFPSGGDTQYF.

This clonotype was observed a handful of times. The gene calls are TRBV7-2 and TRBJ1-2; weak D call: TRBD1 (5 bases). V lost 5 bases and J lost 8, with 15 bases in between. Germline V gives CDR1 SGHTA, CDR2 FQGNSA. The CDR3 length is 13 residues. The CDR3 is CASSLWGSGGYTF. The CDR3 nucleotides read TGTGCCAGCAGCCTGTGGGGGTCGGGCGGCTACACCTTC. Based on the CDR3 plus reference TRBV7-2 and TRBJ1-2, the full variable domain is GAGVSQSPSNKVTEKGKDVELRCDPISGHTALYWYRQSLGQGLEFLIYFQGNSAPDKSGLPSDRFSAERTGGSVSTLTIQRTQQEDSAVYLCASSLWGSGGYTFGSGTRLTVV.

This clonotype was detected many times. The chain is built from TRBV28 and TRBJ1-4; D perhaps matches TRBD1 (6 bases). Germline V CDR1 and CDR2: MDHEN, SYDVKM. V dropped 8 bases and J dropped 4 bases, with 20 bases sitting between them. The CDR3 contains 16 residues. The CDR3 DNA sequence: TGTGCCAGCCGTGTTGACCTTCAGGGGATTAATGAAAAACTGTTTTTT. This gives the protein CASRVDLQGINEKLFF.

This clonotype was observed at least ten times. The gene calls are TRBV28 and TRBJ1-5, with a weak D call TRBD1 (5 bases). Germline V gene lookup returns CDR1 MDHEN and CDR2 SYDVKM. V was pared by 5 bases and J by 2 bases, with 13 bases between. The CDR3 extends over 15 amino acids. The CDR3 DNA follows: TGTGCCAGCAGTCCGACTGGGGCTCGCAATCAGCCCCAGCATTTT. Translated: CASSPTGARNQPQHF. The whole variable domain, remainder taken from reference TRBV28 and TRBJ1-5, is DVKVTQSSRYLVKRTGEKVFLECVQDMDHENMFWYRQDPGLGLRLIYFSYDVKMKEKGDIPEGYSVSREKKERFSLILESASTNQTSMYLCASSPTGARNQPQHFGDGTRLSIL.

This clonotype was seen a handful of times. V usage is TRBV28 and J usage is TRBJ2-3; 10 nucleotides agree with TRBD2. The CDR3 runs to 12 residues. The germline gives CDR1 MDHEN, CDR2 SYDVKM. The ends lost 2 bases at V and 14 bases at J; junction bases unmatched: 4. The CDR3 nucleotides are TGTGCCAGCAGTTTACTAGCGGGGGCATGGTATTTT. Encoded protein: CASSLLAGAWYF.

This clonotype occurred many times. V gene TRBV18 combines with J gene TRBJ1-2; no definite D call. The germline V gene encodes CDR1 KGHSH and CDR2 LQKENI. The CDR3 runs to 15 residues. Between the trimmed V and J ends, which lost 1 base and 8 bases, there was a span of 17 bases. CDR3 bases: TGTGCCAGCTCACCACTGGAACAGAATCATGAAGGCTACACCTTC. Translation: CASSPLEQNHEGYTF.

This clonotype appeared a few times. This sequence joins TRBV6-1 and TRBJ1-4; TRBD1 matches 7 bases. After removal of 6 bases from V and 1 base from J, the junction contained 5 bases not matched to a gene. Germline CDR1 MNHNS, CDR2 SASEGT. This CDR3 has 15 residues. The CDR3, as DNA: TGTGCCAGCAGGCGACAGGGACTAACTAATGAAAAACTGTTTTTT. The encoded protein is CASRRQGLTNEKLFF.